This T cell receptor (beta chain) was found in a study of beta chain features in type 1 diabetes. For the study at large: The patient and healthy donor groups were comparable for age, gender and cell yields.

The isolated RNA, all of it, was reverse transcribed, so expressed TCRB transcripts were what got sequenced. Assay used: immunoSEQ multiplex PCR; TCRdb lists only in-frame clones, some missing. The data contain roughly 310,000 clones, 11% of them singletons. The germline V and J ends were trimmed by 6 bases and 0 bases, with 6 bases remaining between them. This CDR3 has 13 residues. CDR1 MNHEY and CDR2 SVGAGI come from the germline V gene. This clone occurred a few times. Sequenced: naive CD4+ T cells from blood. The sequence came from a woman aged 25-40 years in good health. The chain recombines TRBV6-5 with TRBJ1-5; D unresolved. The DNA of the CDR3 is TGTGCCAGCAGGGGCTATAGCAATCAGCCCCAGCATTTT. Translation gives CASRGYSNQPQHF.